These 4 T cell receptor beta chains were all obtained from the same sample, sequenced in a study of molecular identifiers for immune sequencing clone quantification. TCRdb re-called the PCR reads through MiXCR, storing one row per CDR3 protein. In the table there are 37,000 or so distinct CDR3 sequences, more than 20% of which are singletons. The sample was naive CD8+ T cells from blood, with Jurkat cell RNA spiked in. Subset given: FACS-sorted CD8+CD4-CCR7+CD45RA+ naive T cells. Receptors originate from a human donor in good health. Some libraries in this study had Jurkat cell RNA spiked in.

This clonotype came up many times. The genes are TRBV5-5 and TRBJ2-3; 10 nucleotides align to TRBD2. Trimming cost V 2 bases and J 4 bases; bases outside gene matches: 1. The CDR3 loop spans 14 amino acids. CDR1 and CDR2 (germline): SGHKS, YYEKEE (reference sequence). The DNA of the CDR3 is TGTGCCAGCAGCTTAGCGGGGGGGCCAGATACGCAGTATTTT. Residues: CASSLAGGPDTQYF. The whole variable domain, remainder taken from reference TRBV5-5 and TRBJ2-3, is DAGVTQSPTHLIKTRGQQVTLRCSPISGHKSVSWYQQVLGQGPQFIFQYYEKEERGRGNFPDRFSARQFPNYSSELNVNALLLGDSALYLCASSLAGGPDTQYFGPGTRLTVL.

This clonotype was seen at least ten times. V is TRBV11-2 and J is TRBJ2-7, with 11 bases lining up with TRBD1. V gave up 5 bases and J gave up 4 bases; unmatched junction bases: 13. CDR1 and CDR2 (germline): SGHAT, FQNNGV. The CDR3 length is 17 residues. The CDR3 loop is CASSAGTGGYMLYEQYF. In DNA form, the CDR3 reads TGTGCCAGCAGCGCAGGGACAGGGGGTTACATGCTATACGAGCAGTACTTC.

The chain couples TRBV18 to TRBJ1-1; D is unresolved. The germline V and J ends were trimmed by 0 bases and 4 bases, with 12 bases remaining between them. The length of the CDR3 is 15 residues. In germline, CDR1 is KGHSH, CDR2 LQKENI. The CDR3 DNA sequence: TGTGCCAGCTCACCACCGGGAGGGTTTGGCACTGAAGCTTTCTTT. It translates to CASSPPGGFGTEAFF. Full variable domain (remainder filled in from reference TRBV18 and TRBJ1-1): NAGVMQNPRHLVRRRGQEARLRCSPMKGHSHVYWYRQLPEEGLKFMVYLQKENIIDESGMPKERFSAEFPKEGPSILRIQQVVRGDSAAYFCASSPPGGFGTEAFFGQGTRLTVV.

This chain connects TRBV3-1 to TRBJ2-7; D might be TRBD1 (6 bases). V was trimmed by 5 bases and J by 0 bases, leaving 14 bases between them. CDR3 length: 15 amino acids. CDR1 LGHDT and CDR2 YNNKEL come from the germline V gene (reference sequence). This CDR3 is CASSMSRDNSYEQYF. The CDR3 region has the DNA TGTGCCAGCAGCATGAGCCGGGACAACTCCTACGAGCAGTACTTC.